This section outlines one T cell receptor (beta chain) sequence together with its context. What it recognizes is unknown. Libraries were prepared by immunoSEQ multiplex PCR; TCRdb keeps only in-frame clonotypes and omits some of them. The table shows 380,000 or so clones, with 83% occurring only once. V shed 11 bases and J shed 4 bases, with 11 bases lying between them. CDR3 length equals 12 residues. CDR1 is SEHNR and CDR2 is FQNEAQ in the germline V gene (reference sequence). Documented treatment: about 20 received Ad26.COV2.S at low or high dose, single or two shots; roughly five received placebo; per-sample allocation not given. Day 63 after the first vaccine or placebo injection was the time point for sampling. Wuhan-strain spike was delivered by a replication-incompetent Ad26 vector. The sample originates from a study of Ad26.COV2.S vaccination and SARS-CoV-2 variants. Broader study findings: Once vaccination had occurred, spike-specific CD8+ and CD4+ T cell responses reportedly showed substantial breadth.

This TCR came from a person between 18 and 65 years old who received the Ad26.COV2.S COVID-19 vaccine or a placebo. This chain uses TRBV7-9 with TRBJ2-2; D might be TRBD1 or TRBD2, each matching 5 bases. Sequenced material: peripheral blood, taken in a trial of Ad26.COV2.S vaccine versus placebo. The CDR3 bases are TGTGCCGCGAAGAGGGGCACCGGGGAGCTGTTTTTT. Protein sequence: CAAKRGTGELFF.